The source of this TCR beta chain is a study of blood T cell repertoires in COVID-19. Study background: COVID-19 samples from acute and convalescent phases originated in the United States, Italy and Spain. T cells, B-cell-depleted T cells, or PBMCs provided the cDNA or gDNA that served as material.

The length of the CDR3 is 15 residues. J was trimmed by 0 bases and V by 4 bases; bases with no gene match: 5. Looked up from germline, CDR1 is SGDLS and CDR2 is YYNGEE. The authors' processing: Nucleated cell counts were estimated from reference gene primer amplification. Method: immunoSEQ multiplex PCR; TCRdb's copy keeps in-frame clones and lacks some. V and J calls and clone size follow that table, whereas D and trimming were derived from the DNA. The profile covers 150,000 to 200,000 clones, with about 86% appearing a single time and about 8.6% taken by the ten largest. The receptor comes from a man aged 45 to 65 with active or convalescent COVID-19. The sequenced sample was peripheral blood. V and J are TRBV9 and TRBJ2-3; 7 nucleotides agree with TRBD1. The CDR3 loop reads CASSKWDSSTDTQYF. The CDR3 DNA is TGTGCCAGCAGCAAATGGGACAGTAGCACAGATACGCAGTATTTT.